The TCR beta chain under discussion was sequenced for a study of response to subunit inactivated influenza vaccine. The study's findings and limits: Each seasonal flu vaccination may recruit only limited new T cells, authors suggested.

The V and J ends lost 1 base and 1 base, in that order; junction bases with no gene match: 0. Germline CDR1 is LGHNA and CDR2 is YSLEER. The length of the CDR3 is 17 residues. Notes on this clonotype: Antigen: not known.

TCRdb reprocessed the RT-PCR reads via MiXCR and lists one record per CDR3 protein. The table includes about 520,000 distinct CDR3 sequences, 25% detected once. The sequence was collected from a man aged 50-60 years who received an inactivated influenza vaccine. V and J are TRBV4-3 and TRBJ2-3; TRBD2 aligns across 15 bases. Sequencing used CD4+ T cells sorted from PBMCs, obtained 5 days after vaccination. The DNA of the CDR3 is TGCGCCAGCAGCCAAGGGACTAGCGGGGGGGGCACAGATACGCAGTATTTT. Amino acids: CASSQGTSGGGTDTQYF.